The next 2 T cell receptor beta chains were all read from a single sample in a study of blood T cell repertoires in COVID-19. The table came from immunoSEQ multiplex PCR; TCRdb's copy has only in-frame clones and leaves some out. The sample lists roughly 60,000 clones; approximately 80% were seen once. Sample: peripheral blood. These receptor sequences come from a man aged 50-60 years with COVID-19, enrolled during active disease.

The CDR3 loop is CASRRSNAYTEAFF. DNA for the CDR3: TGTGCCAGCAGGCGATCAAATGCGTACACTGAAGCTTTCTTT. The rearrangement uses TRBV7-2 and TRBJ1-1; D gene unclear. CDR3 size: 14 residues. V lost 6 bases and J 3 bases, leaving 14 bases between the germline ends. Germline V lookup: CDR1 SGHTA, CDR2 FQGNSA.

The chain employs TRBV10-1 and TRBJ1-2; 8 bases match TRBD1. Germline lookup yields CDR1 WNHNN and CDR2 SYGVQD (reference sequence). CDR3 size: 13 residues. V lost 4 bases, J lost 8 bases, and 6 bases stayed unmatched. The CDR3 region is CASSADRAVGYTF. Written as DNA, the CDR3 is TGCGCCAGCAGTGCGGACAGGGCGGTCGGCTACACCTTC.